This TCR beta chain was recorded in a study of shared clonotypes between healthy human individuals. Study results and caveats: The generation probabilities recorded for non-shared clonotypes fell below those of clonotypes shared by all four donors.

The authors split each subset's genomic DNA evenly across several immunoSEQ plates. Sequencing used immunoSEQ multiplex PCR; TCRdb keeps in-frame clones, though not all of them. The sample records approximately 350,000 clones, 90% to 98% being singletons. This CDR3 contains 15 residues. V was trimmed by 5 bases and J by 7 bases, leaving 17 bases between them. Germline V gene data show CDR1 as SGHTA and CDR2 as FQGNSA. Note on this clone: The antigen is undetermined.

The V gene is TRBV7-2, the J gene TRBJ1-4; possible D gene TRBD1, 5 bases. Input material: memory CD8+ T cells sorted from blood. The subset is: CD45RO+ cells pooled with CCR7-negative TemRA cells. The clonotype comes from a man aged 25-45 years in good health. As DNA, the CDR3 is TGTGCCAGCAGCGTAAGAGGGGTTATGACTGAAAAACTGTTTTTT. Its translation is CASSVRGVMTEKLFF.